The clone carrying this TCR beta chain was picked up a small number of times. Its target is unknown. The data are from a study of naive and memory T cell subsets. Study-wide results and caveats: RNA-based TCR counts may shift with T cell activation and differentiation. Naive repertoires, especially CD8, held a few larger clonotypes, possibly memory cells re-expressing CD45RA. Clonotypes here are unpaired alpha or beta chain sequences. In naive cells, over 90% of TCR sequences were seen only once.

Two oligonucleotides, mixed equimolar, formed the beta constant-region primer covering TRBC1 and TRBC2. The ligated cDNA underwent four PCR rounds using SP2 and nested alpha and beta constant-region primers. The cDNA 3' end received a ligated single-stranded oligonucleotide carrying the SP2 primer and a 12-nucleotide UMI. TCRdb used MiXCR to reprocess the UMI-ligation and nested PCR reads, holding one entry per CDR3 protein. The repertoire holds about 100,000 distinct CDR3 sequences, with about 15% as singletons. V lost 10 bases, J lost 2 bases, and 11 bases lay in between. The CDR3 runs to 12 residues. The germline V gene encodes CDR1 MGHDK and CDR2 SYGVNS.

Specimen: naive CD8+ T cells from blood. J is TRBJ1-2 and V is TRBV25-1; D is ambiguous. This clonotype was sampled from a human donor in good health. CDR3 in DNA: TGTGCCACCCAGACGGGAAACTATGGCTACACCTTC. Translated, it gives CATQTGNYGYTF.